This T cell receptor (beta chain) was sequenced in a study of T cell responses to AZD1222 COVID-19 vaccine. Study-level results: Nearly half of the spike-specific TCRs reportedly recognize variant regions that carry no mutations. The peak T cell response came first, and repertoires were sampled only after it.

This clone was seen a single time. Its antigen is unidentified. The CDR3 covers 13 residues. V was shortened by 1 base and J by 6 bases, with 9 bases between the two germline ends. Germline CDR1 is SGHVS and CDR2 is FNYEAQ. Investigators merged groups given second doses at roughly 4 or roughly 12 weeks. Method: immunoSEQ multiplex PCR; TCRdb's copy keeps in-frame clones and lacks some. This repertoire shows under 95,000 clones, about nine tenths found once; its top ten account for 6.9%. V and J are TRBV7-6 and TRBJ1-2, with unresolved D. The material sequenced was peripheral blood, taken 28 days after the second AZD1222 dose. The receptor was derived from an adult who received the AZD1222 COVID-19 vaccine. CDR3 residues: CASSLVGRDGYTF. Here the CDR3 DNA reads TGTGCCAGCAGCTTAGTGGGGAGAGATGGCTACACCTTC.